The rows below give T cell receptor beta chains drawn from one sample of a study of blood T cell repertoires in COVID-19. Repertoires were generated with immunoSEQ multiplex PCR, while TCRdb's copy carries only in-frame clones and drops some. The table has almost 350,000 clones, approximately 89% seen once. The sequenced material came from peripheral blood. These receptor sequences come from a woman aged 60-70 years with COVID-19, enrolled during active disease. The CDR3 runs from the conserved cysteine through the conserved F or W. The order of the fields is CDR3 DNA, CDR3 protein, V gene, clone size, D gene, J gene. The D gene is left open where the match is weak. Only part of the rows carry a size: once, few, many, or a class if the clone is expanded.

CDR3nt: TGTGCCAGCAGGCTGGCAGGGGAGCGTCACGAGCAGTACTTC
CDR3aa: CASRLAGERHEQYF
v_gene: TRBV28
abundance: .
d_gene: .
j_gene: TRBJ2-7

CDR3nt: TGTGCCAGCAGTGGCGGGCTGGTGGGTCAAGAGACCCAGTACTTC
CDR3aa: CASSGGLVGQETQYF
v_gene: TRBV27
abundance: .
d_gene: .
j_gene: TRBJ2-5

CDR3nt: TGTGCCAGCAGCCAAGGGGACAGGGGGGACGAGCAGTACTTC
CDR3aa: CASSQGDRGDEQYF
v_gene: TRBV4-2
abundance: .
d_gene: TRBD1
j_gene: TRBJ2-7

CDR3nt: TGCGCCAGCAGCCAAGCCCAATCGGAGGCCACTGAAGCTTTCTTT
CDR3aa: CASSQAQSEATEAFF
v_gene: TRBV4-1
abundance: .
d_gene: .
j_gene: TRBJ1-1

CDR3nt: TGTGCCAGCAGCAATAGCAGGGGTAGCTATGGCTACACCTTC
CDR3aa: CASSNSRGSYGYTF
v_gene: TRBV7-8
abundance: .
d_gene: .
j_gene: TRBJ1-2

CDR3nt: TGCGCCAGCAGCACGGACAGCTCCTACGAGCAGTACTTC
CDR3aa: CASSTDSSYEQYF
v_gene: TRBV5-1
abundance: .
d_gene: .
j_gene: TRBJ2-7

CDR3nt: TGTGCCAGCAGCAAAGCTAACAGCTACTCTGGAAACACCATATATTTT
CDR3aa: CASSKANSYSGNTIYF
v_gene: TRBV21-1
abundance: .
d_gene: .
j_gene: TRBJ1-3

CDR3nt: TGTGCCAGCAGCTCCCGACAGGGGGTTCGCACTGAAGCTTTCTTT
CDR3aa: CASSSRQGVRTEAFF
v_gene: TRBV4-2
abundance: .
d_gene: TRBD1
j_gene: TRBJ1-1

CDR3nt: TGTGCCAGCAGCTTGGCCGACAGAAGTAACTATGGCTACACCTTC
CDR3aa: CASSLADRSNYGYTF
v_gene: TRBV5-6
abundance: .
d_gene: .
j_gene: TRBJ1-2

CDR3nt: TGTGCCAGCTCACCAGAGATGGCAGGAAACACCCATCGGGGCTACACCTTC
CDR3aa: CASSPEMAGNTHRGYTF
v_gene: TRBV18
abundance: once
d_gene: .
j_gene: TRBJ1-2

CDR3nt: TGTGCCAGCAGCCGGATACTAGCGGGGGTCCAAGAGACCCAGTACTTC
CDR3aa: CASSRILAGVQETQYF
v_gene: TRBV13
abundance: .
d_gene: TRBD2
j_gene: TRBJ2-5

CDR3nt: TGTGCCAGCAGCCCGGCCGGGACAGGGGGCCAAGAGACCCAGTACTTC
CDR3aa: CASSPAGTGGQETQYF
v_gene: TRBV9
abundance: .
d_gene: TRBD1
j_gene: TRBJ2-5

CDR3nt: TGTGCCAGCACAAAGGGGTACTCTGGAAACACCATATATTTT
CDR3aa: CASTKGYSGNTIYF
v_gene: TRBV21-1
abundance: few
d_gene: .
j_gene: TRBJ1-3

CDR3nt: TGCGCCAGCAGCCTAACAGGGACCTCCTACAATGAGCAGTTCTTC
CDR3aa: CASSLTGTSYNEQFF
v_gene: TRBV5-1
abundance: .
d_gene: .
j_gene: TRBJ2-1

CDR3nt: TGCAGCGTGGAATTACCCACAGGGTCAGGGGAGCTGTTTTTT
CDR3aa: CSVELPTGSGELFF
v_gene: TRBV29-1
abundance: .
d_gene: .
j_gene: TRBJ2-2

CDR3nt: TGCGCCAGCAGCTTGGGCGGGACAGGGACTGAGCAGTACTTC
CDR3aa: CASSLGGTGTEQYF
v_gene: TRBV5-1
abundance: .
d_gene: TRBD1
j_gene: TRBJ2-7

CDR3nt: TGTGCCACCAGCAGAGACCCACTAGCGGGGGACACCGGGGAGCTGTTTTTT
CDR3aa: CATSRDPLAGDTGELFF
v_gene: TRBV15
abundance: .
d_gene: TRBD2
j_gene: TRBJ2-2

CDR3nt: TGTGCCAGCAGTACCCAGTGGTTGGTCACAGATACGCAGTATTTT
CDR3aa: CASSTQWLVTDTQYF
v_gene: TRBV6-5
abundance: .
d_gene: .
j_gene: TRBJ2-3

CDR3nt: TGTGCCACCAGCAGAGATGGTTCAGTGGCCACTGAAGCTTTCTTT
CDR3aa: CATSRDGSVATEAFF
v_gene: TRBV15
abundance: .
d_gene: .
j_gene: TRBJ1-1

CDR3nt: TGTGCCAGCAGCTCCGGAAGGGGACAGGGGACTGGAAACACCATATATTTT
CDR3aa: CASSSGRGQGTGNTIYF
v_gene: TRBV7-9
abundance: .
d_gene: TRBD1
j_gene: TRBJ1-3

CDR3nt: TGTGCCAGCAGCTTTCAAGCGAGGGCTCGGGCTAATGAAAAACTGTTTTTT
CDR3aa: CASSFQARARANEKLFF
v_gene: TRBV7-9
abundance: .
d_gene: .
j_gene: TRBJ1-4

CDR3nt: TGTGCCAGCAGCTTAATCTTCGGAGCCGGGACAGGGAATGAAAAACTGTTTTTT
CDR3aa: CASSLIFGAGTGNEKLFF
v_gene: TRBV7-9
abundance: .
d_gene: TRBD1
j_gene: TRBJ1-4

CDR3nt: TGTGCCAGCAGCTTCTCCGACTCAGGGGGAAACACCATATATTTT
CDR3aa: CASSFSDSGGNTIYF
v_gene: TRBV11-2
abundance: .
d_gene: .
j_gene: TRBJ1-3

CDR3nt: TGTGCCAGCAGCCTGAGCGAGTCTTCCCAGACCCAGTACTTC
CDR3aa: CASSLSESSQTQYF
v_gene: TRBV4-2
abundance: few
d_gene: .
j_gene: TRBJ2-5

CDR3nt: TGCGCCAGCAGAGGTACAGGGATCAATTCACCCCTCCACTTT
CDR3aa: CASRGTGINSPLHF
v_gene: TRBV5-1
abundance: few
d_gene: .
j_gene: TRBJ1-6

CDR3nt: TGTGCCAGCAGCCAAGAGGGAGCGGCACTCCACTTC
CDR3aa: CASSQEGAALHF
v_gene: TRBV3-1/TRBV3-2
abundance: .
d_gene: .
j_gene: TRBJ1-2

CDR3nt: TGTGCCAGCAGCCGAACCTTCGGAGGGGGGGGTTTTTTGGGAAAGGATGAGCAGTTCTTC
CDR3aa: CASSRTFGGGGFLGKDEQFF
v_gene: TRBV3-1/TRBV3-2
abundance: .
d_gene: .
j_gene: TRBJ2-1

CDR3nt: TGTGCCAGCAGCTTGCCGAGTAATGAAAAACTGTTTTTT
CDR3aa: CASSLPSNEKLFF
v_gene: TRBV5-5
abundance: .
d_gene: .
j_gene: TRBJ1-4

CDR3nt: TGTGCCTGGAGTGCCCGGACAGGCAACCAAGAGACCCAGTACTTC
CDR3aa: CAWSARTGNQETQYF
v_gene: TRBV30
abundance: .
d_gene: TRBD1
j_gene: TRBJ2-5

CDR3nt: TGTGCCAGCAGCCAGGCACGGACAGGGAGTAATTCACCCCTCCACTTT
CDR3aa: CASSQARTGSNSPLHF
v_gene: TRBV3-1/TRBV3-2
abundance: .
d_gene: TRBD1
j_gene: TRBJ1-6

CDR3nt: TGTGCCAGCAGCCGACGACAGGGGGACTCAACTAATGAAAAACTGTTTTTT
CDR3aa: CASSRRQGDSTNEKLFF
v_gene: TRBV4-2
abundance: .
d_gene: TRBD1
j_gene: TRBJ1-4

CDR3nt: TGCAGCGTGGGGGAGGGACCCAACACTGAAGCTTTCTTT
CDR3aa: CSVGEGPNTEAFF
v_gene: TRBV29-1
abundance: .
d_gene: .
j_gene: TRBJ1-1

CDR3nt: TGCGCCAGCAGCCCCCTCCGGTCTAACTATGGCTACACCTTC
CDR3aa: CASSPLRSNYGYTF
v_gene: TRBV5-1
abundance: .
d_gene: .
j_gene: TRBJ1-2

CDR3nt: .
CDR3aa: CASREFGRGTFF
v_gene: TRBV28
abundance: .
d_gene: .
j_gene: TRBJ1-1

CDR3nt: TGTGCCAGCAGCTACTGGACAGGAAACTATGGCTACACCTTC
CDR3aa: CASSYWTGNYGYTF
v_gene: TRBV21-1
abundance: once
d_gene: .
j_gene: TRBJ1-2

CDR3nt: TGTGCCAGCAGCGAGGGCCTTTTTAATGAAAAACTGTTTTTT
CDR3aa: CASSEGLFNEKLFF
v_gene: TRBV7-9
abundance: .
d_gene: .
j_gene: TRBJ1-4

CDR3nt: TGTGCCAGCAGTTGGCCCCTCACAGGGAATACTGAAGCTTTCTTT
CDR3aa: CASSWPLTGNTEAFF
v_gene: TRBV28
abundance: once
d_gene: .
j_gene: TRBJ1-1

CDR3nt: TGCGCCAGCAGCTCAGGGGGCTACTACGAGCAGTACTTC
CDR3aa: CASSSGGYYEQYF
v_gene: TRBV5-1
abundance: once
d_gene: TRBD1
j_gene: TRBJ2-7

CDR3nt: TGTGCCAGCGGCCCTCCTGTGGCCCTCTCCTACGAGCAGTACTTC
CDR3aa: CASGPPVALSYEQYF
v_gene: TRBV28
abundance: .
d_gene: .
j_gene: TRBJ2-7

CDR3nt: TGTGCCAGCAGTTTACTAGCGGGGAGCTCCTACAATGAGCAGTTCTTC
CDR3aa: CASSLLAGSSYNEQFF
v_gene: TRBV28
abundance: .
d_gene: TRBD2
j_gene: TRBJ2-1

CDR3nt: TGCAGCGTGGGGGAGGTCGCGACTGAAGCTTTCTTT
CDR3aa: CSVGEVATEAFF
v_gene: TRBV29-1
abundance: .
d_gene: .
j_gene: TRBJ1-1

CDR3nt: TGCGCCAGCAGCTCTGGGACAGGGACCTACGAGCAGTACTTC
CDR3aa: CASSSGTGTYEQYF
v_gene: TRBV5-1
abundance: .
d_gene: TRBD1
j_gene: TRBJ2-7

CDR3nt: TGTGCCAGCAGCCTACTAGCGGGGGGGCAGGGTACGCAGTATTTT
CDR3aa: CASSLLAGGQGTQYF
v_gene: TRBV3-1/TRBV3-2
abundance: .
d_gene: TRBD2
j_gene: TRBJ2-3

CDR3nt: TGCAGTGCTAGTAGGCCGGGGGGGAACACTGAAGCTTTCTTT
CDR3aa: CSASRPGGNTEAFF
v_gene: TRBV20-1
abundance: .
d_gene: .
j_gene: TRBJ1-1

CDR3nt: TGTGCCAGCTCACCTCTAGAGATTAGCACAGATACGCAGTATTTT
CDR3aa: CASSPLEISTDTQYF
v_gene: TRBV18
abundance: .
d_gene: .
j_gene: TRBJ2-3

CDR3nt: TGCGCCAGCAGCCCAGACAGAAGCTATGGCTACACCTTC
CDR3aa: CASSPDRSYGYTF
v_gene: TRBV5-1
abundance: .
d_gene: .
j_gene: TRBJ1-2

CDR3nt: TGCGCCAGCAAAAAGGGAGGAGTAGAGACCCAGTACTTC
CDR3aa: CASKKGGVETQYF
v_gene: TRBV10-2
abundance: .
d_gene: .
j_gene: TRBJ2-5

CDR3nt: TGTGCCAGCAGTTCCCCCCAGGGGAGAGCGAACTATGGCTACACCTTC
CDR3aa: CASSSPQGRANYGYTF
v_gene: TRBV28
abundance: .
d_gene: .
j_gene: TRBJ1-2

CDR3nt: TGTGCCAGTAGTACTGACAGGGGGCTGGGGCCCCAGCATTTT
CDR3aa: CASSTDRGLGPQHF
v_gene: TRBV19
abundance: .
d_gene: TRBD1
j_gene: TRBJ1-5

CDR3nt: TGCGCCAGCAGCTTGGGACAGGAAGAGACCCAGTACTTC
CDR3aa: CASSLGQEETQYF
v_gene: TRBV5-1
abundance: .
d_gene: .
j_gene: TRBJ2-5

CDR3nt: TGCGCCAGCAGCCAAGCCTCCACAGGGTTGGCCACAGATACGCAGTATTTT
CDR3aa: CASSQASTGLATDTQYF
v_gene: TRBV4-1
abundance: .
d_gene: .
j_gene: TRBJ2-3

CDR3nt: TGTGCCAGCAGCTTATATCGGACAGATACGCAGTATTTT
CDR3aa: CASSLYRTDTQYF
v_gene: TRBV7-2
abundance: .
d_gene: .
j_gene: TRBJ2-3

CDR3nt: TGTGCCAGCAGCCCCAACCTAGGGGGTAAGAGGAGTGAAAAACTGTTTTTT
CDR3aa: CASSPNLGGKRSEKLFF
v_gene: TRBV4-2
abundance: .
d_gene: .
j_gene: TRBJ1-4

CDR3nt: TGTGCCAGCAGCTCCTTACCTCGGACTAGCGGGGGGGAAGAGACCCAGTACTTC
CDR3aa: CASSSLPRTSGGEETQYF
v_gene: TRBV3-1/TRBV3-2
abundance: .
d_gene: TRBD2
j_gene: TRBJ2-5